Sequencing of this TCR beta chain was carried out in a study of vaccination effects on CD4 cells after COVID-19. Study-wide background: Post-vaccine sampling took place a median of 72 days after the second dose.

Expansion with viral peptide pools was applied to antigen-specific CD4+ T cells by the ViraFEST assay prior to sequencing. Following 10 days of culture, CD4+ T cells were isolated. Every participant took two doses of the BNT162b2 or mRNA-1273 vaccine. Only in-frame clones appear in the TCRdb table, and some are missing; sequencing was by immunoSEQ multiplex PCR. The sample lists 30,000 or so clones; 73% were seen once. Regarding the study as a whole: The study had few convalescent patients and no early post-infection timepoints.

This clone was counted a few times. Its antigen is as yet unknown. The TCR sequence derives from a human donor who received a COVID-19 vaccine. Sample: CD4+ T cells from PBMCs cultured with HCoV-NL63 spike peptides, taken after COVID-19 vaccination.

CDR3 sequence: CARSPGTGGNQPQHF. CDR3 nucleotide sequence: TGTGCCAGAAGCCCCGGGACAGGGGGCAATCAGCCCCAGCATTTT. The chain uses TRBV5-3 and TRBJ1-5; 10 bases agree with TRBD1. TRBV5-3 is assigned to the ORF class and has an uncertain function. This CDR3 contains 15 residues. V was pared by 4 bases and J by 2 bases, with 3 bases of the junction left unmatched.